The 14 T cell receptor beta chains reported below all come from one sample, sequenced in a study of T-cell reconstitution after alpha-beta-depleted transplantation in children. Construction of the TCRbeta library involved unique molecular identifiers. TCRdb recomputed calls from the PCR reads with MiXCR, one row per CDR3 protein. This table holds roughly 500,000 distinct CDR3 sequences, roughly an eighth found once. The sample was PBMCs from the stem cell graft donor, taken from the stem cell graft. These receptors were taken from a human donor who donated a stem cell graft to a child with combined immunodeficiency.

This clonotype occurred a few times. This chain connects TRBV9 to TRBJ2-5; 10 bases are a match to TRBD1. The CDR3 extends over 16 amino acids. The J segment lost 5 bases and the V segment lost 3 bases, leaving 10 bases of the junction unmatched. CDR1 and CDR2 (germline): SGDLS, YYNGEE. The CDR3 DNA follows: TGTGCCAGCAGCGCCCTCCCGGGACAGGGGTTGGAGACCCAGTACTTC. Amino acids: CASSALPGQGLETQYF. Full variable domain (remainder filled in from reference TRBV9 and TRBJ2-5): DSGVTQTPKHLITATGQRVTLRCSPRSGDLSVYWYQQSLDQGLQFLIQYYNGEERAKGNILERFSAQQFPDLHSELNLSSLELGDSALYFCASSALPGQGLETQYFGPGTRLLVL.

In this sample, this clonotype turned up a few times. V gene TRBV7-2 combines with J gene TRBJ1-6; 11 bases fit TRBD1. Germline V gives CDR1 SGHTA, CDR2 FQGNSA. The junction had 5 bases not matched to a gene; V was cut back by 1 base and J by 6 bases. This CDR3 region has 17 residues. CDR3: CASSLDWGTGGNSPLHF. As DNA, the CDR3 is TGTGCCAGCAGCTTAGACTGGGGGACAGGGGGTAATTCACCCCTCCACTTT.

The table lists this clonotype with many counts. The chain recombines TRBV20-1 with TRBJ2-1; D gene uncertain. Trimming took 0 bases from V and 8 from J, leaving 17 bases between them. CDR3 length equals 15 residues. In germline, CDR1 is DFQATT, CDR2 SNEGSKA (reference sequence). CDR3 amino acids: CSARDRHEIQYEQFF. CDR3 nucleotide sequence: TGCAGTGCTAGAGATCGACATGAAATACAATATGAGCAGTTCTTC.

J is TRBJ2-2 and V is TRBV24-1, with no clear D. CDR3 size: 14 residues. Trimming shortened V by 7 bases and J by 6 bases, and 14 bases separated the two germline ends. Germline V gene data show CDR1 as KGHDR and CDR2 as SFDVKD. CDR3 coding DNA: TGTGCCACCAGCCAGAGCGCGAGTCCCGGGGAGCTGTTTTTT. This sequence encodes CATSQSASPGELFF.

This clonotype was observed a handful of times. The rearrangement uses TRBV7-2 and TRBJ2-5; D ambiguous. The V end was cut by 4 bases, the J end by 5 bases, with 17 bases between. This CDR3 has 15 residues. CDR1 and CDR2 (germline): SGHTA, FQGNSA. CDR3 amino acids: CASSSPGPGGETQYF. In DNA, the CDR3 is TGTGCCAGCAGCTCCCCTGGACCCGGCGGTGAGACCCAGTACTTC.

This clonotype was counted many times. CDR3 region: CSVGGQGYTDTQYF. The CDR3 nucleotides are TGCAGCGTCGGGGGACAGGGGTACACAGATACGCAGTATTTT. The rearrangement uses TRBV29-1 and TRBJ2-3, with 10 bases fitting TRBD1. The CDR3 covers 14 residues. Trimming at V came to 6 bases and at J to 2 bases, leaving 5 bases not matched to a gene. Per the germline V gene, CDR1 is SQVTM and CDR2 is ANQGSEA.

CDR3 in amino acids: CASSLSQGGTAGANVLTF. The DNA of the CDR3 is TGTGCCAGCAGCTTATCCCAGGGAGGTACGGCTGGGGCCAACGTCCTGACTTTC. The chain carries TRBV7-3 and TRBJ2-6; TRBD2 is a possible D gene (6 bases). Germline CDR1 SGHTA, CDR2 FQGTGA. The CDR3 has 18 residues. V shed 2 bases and J shed 2 bases, with 16 bases lying between them.

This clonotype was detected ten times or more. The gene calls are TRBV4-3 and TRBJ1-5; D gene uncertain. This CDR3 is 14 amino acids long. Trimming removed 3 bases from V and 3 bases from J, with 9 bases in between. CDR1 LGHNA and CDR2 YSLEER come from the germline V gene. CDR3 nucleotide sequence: TGCGCCAGCAGCCAGGGCCGTTTCAATCAGCCCCAGCATTTT. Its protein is CASSQGRFNQPQHF.

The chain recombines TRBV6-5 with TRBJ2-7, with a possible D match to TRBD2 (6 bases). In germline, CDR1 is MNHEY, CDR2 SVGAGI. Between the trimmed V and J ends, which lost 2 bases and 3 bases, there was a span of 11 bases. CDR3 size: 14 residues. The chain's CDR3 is CASSYPFGGYEQYF. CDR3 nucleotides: TGTGCCAGCAGTTACCCCTTCGGGGGCTACGAGCAGTACTTC.

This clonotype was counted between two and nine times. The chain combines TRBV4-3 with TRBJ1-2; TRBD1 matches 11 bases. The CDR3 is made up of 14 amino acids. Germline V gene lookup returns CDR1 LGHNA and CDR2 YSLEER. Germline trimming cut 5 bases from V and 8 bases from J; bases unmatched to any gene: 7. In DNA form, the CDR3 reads TGCGCCAGCAGCACCCGGACAGGGGGCTCCGGCTACACCTTC. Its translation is CASSTRTGGSGYTF.

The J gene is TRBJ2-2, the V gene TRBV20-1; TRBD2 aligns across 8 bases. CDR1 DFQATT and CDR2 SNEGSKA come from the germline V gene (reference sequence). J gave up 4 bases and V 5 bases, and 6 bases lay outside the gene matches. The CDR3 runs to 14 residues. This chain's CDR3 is CSAPTGGVTGELFF. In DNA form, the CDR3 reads TGCAGTGCTCCCACGGGAGGGGTCACCGGGGAGCTGTTTTTT.

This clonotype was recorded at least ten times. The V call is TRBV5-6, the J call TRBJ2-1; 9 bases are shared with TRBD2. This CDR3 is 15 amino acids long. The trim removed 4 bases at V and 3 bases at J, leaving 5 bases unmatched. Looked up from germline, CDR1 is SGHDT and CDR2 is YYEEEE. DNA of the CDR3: TGTGCCAGCAGCCCCGGACTAGCGCTCTACAATGAGCAGTTCTTC. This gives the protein CASSPGLALYNEQFF. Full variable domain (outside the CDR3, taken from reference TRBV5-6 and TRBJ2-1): DAGVTQSPTHLIKTRGQQVTLRCSPKSGHDTVSWYQQALGQGPQFIFQYYEEEERQRGNFPDRFSGHQFPNYSSELNVNALLLGDSALYLCASSPGLALYNEQFFGPGTRLTVL.

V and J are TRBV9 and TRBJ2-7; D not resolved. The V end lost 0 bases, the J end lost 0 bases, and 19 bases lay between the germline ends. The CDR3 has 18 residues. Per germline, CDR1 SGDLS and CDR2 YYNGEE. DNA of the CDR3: TGTGCCAGCAGCGTAGCTCCGCCGGTAACAAATACCTCCTACGAGCAGTACTTC. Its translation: CASSVAPPVTNTSYEQYF.

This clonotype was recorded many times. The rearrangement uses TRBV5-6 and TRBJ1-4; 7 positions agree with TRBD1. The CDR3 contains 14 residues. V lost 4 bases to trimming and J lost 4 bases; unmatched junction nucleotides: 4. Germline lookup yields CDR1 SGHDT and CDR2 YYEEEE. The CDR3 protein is CASSKGQINEKLFF. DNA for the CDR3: TGTGCCAGCAGCAAGGGACAGATTAATGAAAAACTGTTTTTT.